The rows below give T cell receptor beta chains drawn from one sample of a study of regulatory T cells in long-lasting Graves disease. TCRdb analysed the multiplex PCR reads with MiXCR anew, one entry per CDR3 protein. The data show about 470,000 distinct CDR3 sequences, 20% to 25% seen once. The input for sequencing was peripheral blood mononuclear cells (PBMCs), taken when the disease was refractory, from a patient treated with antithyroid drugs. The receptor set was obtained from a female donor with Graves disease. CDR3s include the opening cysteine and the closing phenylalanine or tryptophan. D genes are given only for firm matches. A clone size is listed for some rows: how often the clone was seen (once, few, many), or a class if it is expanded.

CASSSGTDEKLFF TGTGCCAGCAGCTCCGGGACAGATGAAAAACTGTTTTTT TRBD1 TRBV2 many TRBJ1-4
CASLSGKNIQYF TGTGCCAGCTTATCCGGGAAAAACATTCAGTACTTC . TRBV19 . TRBJ2-4
CASSFGRHTEAFF TGCGCCAGCAGCTTTGGTAGGCACACTGAAGCTTTCTTT . TRBV5-1 few TRBJ1-1
CSAARWIRVSNTEAFF TGCAGTGCCGCAAGGTGGATCAGGGTTTCGAACACTGAAGCTTTCTTT . TRBV20-1 . TRBJ1-1
CASSSSRWYSYEQYF TGTGCCAGCAGCTCATCGCGGTGGTATTCCTACGAGCAGTACTTC . TRBV7-6 many TRBJ2-7
CASQEDSNQPQHF TGTGCCAGTCAAGAGGATAGCAATCAGCCCCAGCATTTT . TRBV2 . TRBJ1-5
CASSVQENTGELFF TGTGCCAGCAGCGTGCAGGAGAACACCGGGGAGCTGTTTTTT . TRBV9 . TRBJ2-2
CASSQPDGISSYEQYF TGCGCCAGCAGCCAACCGGACGGGATATCCTCCTACGAGCAGTACTTC . TRBV4-1 . TRBJ2-7
CASGTGYNEQFF TGTGCCAGCGGGACAGGGTACAATGAGCAGTTCTTC TRBD1 TRBV28 few TRBJ2-1
CASSHPGALNTEAFF TGTGCCAGCAGCCACCCCGGAGCGCTGAACACTGAAGCTTTCTTT . TRBV3-1 few TRBJ1-1
CASSPWEFGTYGYTF TGTGCCAGCTCACCATGGGAGTTTGGAACCTATGGCTACACCTTC . TRBV18 . TRBJ1-2
CASSDPSSGSKSYGSYEQYF TGTGCCAGCAGTGACCCCTCTAGCGGGAGTAAATCATACGGGTCCTACGAGCAGTACTTC TRBD2 TRBV6-2/TRBV6-3 few TRBJ2-7
CASSLQGAGNQPQHF TGTGCCAGCAGCCTCCAGGGGGCCGGCAATCAGCCCCAGCATTTT TRBD1 TRBV19 few TRBJ1-5
CASSNRQNTGELFF TGTGCCAGCAGTAACAGACAGAACACCGGGGAGCTGTTTTTT . TRBV6-1 . TRBJ2-2
CASSLWLATSTRRNNTGELFF TGTGCCAGCAGTTTATGGCTCGCGACAAGTACCAGACGAAATAACACCGGGGAGCTGTTTTTT . TRBV27 few TRBJ2-2
CASRPGSRDRGPSGANVLTF TGTGCCAGTAGACCGGGCTCTCGGGACAGGGGGCCCTCTGGGGCCAACGTCCTGACTTTC TRBD1 TRBV19 . TRBJ2-6
CASSPPQTGYSNQPQHF TGTGCCAGCAGTCCCCCCCAAACGGGCTATAGCAATCAGCCCCAGCATTTT . TRBV28 . TRBJ1-5
CASSLIMNTEAFF TGTGCCAGCAGCTTGATAATGAACACTGAAGCTTTCTTT . TRBV12-3/TRBV12-4 many TRBJ1-1
CASSLRTGSHEQYF TGTGCCAGCAGTTTACGAACGGGGTCACACGAGCAGTACTTC . TRBV5-1 many TRBJ2-7
CASSYPGQLNTEAFF TGTGCCAGCAGTTACCCGGGACAGTTGAACACTGAAGCTTTCTTT TRBD1 TRBV6-2/TRBV6-3 few TRBJ1-1
CSARDGSSGYEQYF TGCAGTGCTAGAGATGGTTCTAGCGGCTACGAGCAGTACTTC TRBD2 TRBV20-1 . TRBJ2-7
CASSVAGGPTYEQYF TGTGCCAGCAGCGTAGCGGGAGGACCTACCTACGAGCAGTACTTC TRBD2 TRBV9 . TRBJ2-7
CAWSVLPGRQPQHF TGTGCCTGGAGTGTACTCCCAGGGCGTCAGCCCCAGCATTTT . TRBV30 few TRBJ1-5
CASSELDGSGNQPQHF TGTGCCAGCAGTGAACTTGACGGGAGCGGCAATCAGCCCCAGCATTTT . TRBV2 many TRBJ1-5
CASSWWADTQYF TGTGCCAGCAGTTGGTGGGCGGATACGCAGTATTTT . TRBV6-2/TRBV6-3 . TRBJ2-3
CSAREVQGAGETQYF TGCAGTGCTAGAGAAGTACAGGGGGCTGGGGAGACCCAGTACTTC TRBD1 TRBV20-1 once TRBJ2-5
CASSLYSNLDNSPLHF TGTGCCAGCAGCTTATATAGCAACCTGGATAATTCACCCCTCCACTTT . TRBV7-8 many TRBJ1-6
CASSRERPQGYTF TGTGCCAGCAGTCGGGAGCGTCCTCAGGGCTACACCTTC . TRBV2 many TRBJ1-2
CASSWSITNEKLFF TGTGCCAGCAGCTGGAGTATCACTAATGAAAAACTGTTTTTT . TRBV7-2 few TRBJ1-4
CSVEAGHGYTF TGCAGCGTTGAGGCTGGCCACGGCTACACCTTC . TRBV29-1 . TRBJ1-2
CASSPLMEDPYEQYF TGTGCCAGCAGCCCATTAATGGAGGACCCCTACGAGCAGTACTTC . TRBV14 few TRBJ2-7
CASSKAGVNQPQHF TGTGCCAGTAGTAAGGCAGGGGTTAATCAGCCCCAGCATTTT . TRBV19 . TRBJ1-5
CASSEVRGGNIQYF TGTGCCAGCAGTGAAGTACGGGGGGGAAACATTCAGTACTTC TRBD2 TRBV2 many TRBJ2-4
CASSLDTSPGNTIYF TGTGCCAGCAGCTTAGATACCTCCCCTGGAAACACCATATATTTT . TRBV13 . TRBJ1-3
CATSDSNQETQYF TGTGCCACCAGTGATTCGAACCAAGAGACCCAGTACTTC . TRBV24-1 many TRBJ2-5
CASRRTIYNEQFF TGTGCCAGCAGGAGGACGATTTACAATGAGCAGTTCTTC . TRBV27 . TRBJ2-1
CASSLLPDRPDTQYF TGCGCCAGCAGTCTTCTTCCTGACAGACCAGATACGCAGTATTTT . TRBV5-1 . TRBJ2-3
CASGQRTGGNSPLHF TGCGCCAGCGGTCAGAGAACGGGAGGGAATTCACCCCTCCACTTT . TRBV10-2 . TRBJ1-6
CASRQGLATYNEQFF TGTGCCAGCAGACAGGGACTAGCGACCTACAATGAGCAGTTCTTC TRBD2 TRBV6-1 . TRBJ2-1
CASSQTSGRGNEQYF TGTGCCAGTAGCCAGACTAGCGGGAGGGGAAACGAGCAGTACTTC TRBD2 TRBV19 few TRBJ2-7
CASSRNSGWEGPAEAFF TGTGCCAGCAGCCGGAACAGCGGTTGGGAGGGCCCCGCTGAAGCTTTCTTT . TRBV7-9 . TRBJ1-1
CASRRVQGNQPQHF TGTGCCAGCAGGCGGGTCCAGGGCAATCAGCCCCAGCATTTT . TRBV6-1 . TRBJ1-5
CASSLGPGRGFAYSNQPQHF TGTGCCAGCAGTTTGGGACCGGGACGGGGGTTCGCCTATAGCAATCAGCCCCAGCATTTT . TRBV12-3/TRBV12-4 . TRBJ1-5
CATRTDHTGELFF TGTGCCACCCGGACAGATCACACCGGGGAGCTGTTTTTT . TRBV24-1 few TRBJ2-2